This TCR beta chain was obtained from a study of cytomegalovirus exposure and HLA in healthy donors. PCR used 60 Vbeta primers and 13 Jbeta primers. Method: immunoSEQ multiplex PCR; TCRdb's copy keeps in-frame clones and lacks some. Here the sample spans under 200,000 clones, about 88% being singletons. Germline-derived CDR1 and CDR2 are MGHRA and YSYEKL. The CDR3 is made up of 15 amino acids. V was shortened by 6 bases and J by 1 base, with 14 bases between the two germline ends. The study, taken as a whole, reports: In a later analysis, at a false discovery rate of 0.05, under 20,000 TCR beta sequences were associated with HLA alleles. The productive fraction for most TCR beta V segments was about 90% or about 30% in an earlier analysis. HLA restriction was apparent for most CMV-associated TCR beta chains in a later analysis. There were several of the most significant clusters that appeared linked to common viral pathogens in a later analysis.

Of note for this clone: Its antigen remains unidentified.

The TCR comes from a woman aged 18-29 years in good health and CMV-seronegative. The chain recombines TRBV4-1 with TRBJ2-3; D possibly corresponds to TRBD2 (5 bases). Input material: PBMCs. The CDR3 coding sequence is TGCGCCAGCAGGATGTCCGGGGTCGGCACAGATACGCAGTATTTT. Its translation: CASRMSGVGTDTQYF.